The 25 T cell receptor beta chains reported below all come from one sample, sequenced in a study of T cell repertoires in cytomegalovirus infection. TCRdb re-called the reads with MiXCR, one entry per CDR3 protein. The data hold 650,000 to 850,000 distinct CDR3 sequences, with 25% to 30% observed a single time. These receptors have no identified antigens. The sample was cultured CD8+ T cells from PBMCs, taken from culture after CMV antigen stimulation. All receptors derive from a human donor in good health (CMV status not recorded). Some clones in this sample may be carry-over from other donors' samples.

This clonotype was detected many times. The chain is built from TRBV7-2 and TRBJ2-7, with 9 bases fitting TRBD1. CDR1 SGHTA and CDR2 FQGNSA come from the germline V gene. J lost 4 bases, V lost 3 bases, and 7 bases had no gene match. This CDR3 spans 15 amino acids. The CDR3 is CASSLTGQGIYEQYV. The CDR3 DNA follows: TGTGCCAGCAGCTTGACGGGACAGGGCATTTACGAGCAGTACGTC.

J is TRBJ1-2 and V is TRBV19; D remains unclear. Germline V CDR1 and CDR2: LNHDA, SQIVND (reference sequence). Trimming left V 3 bases short and J 3 bases short, with 8 bases between. The CDR3 length is 13 residues. The CDR3 is CASSIGRYYGYTF. Here the CDR3 DNA reads TGTGCCAGTAGTATCGGGAGATACTATGGCTACACCTTC.

Only a few counts were recorded for this clonotype. The chain combines TRBV7-6 with TRBJ2-1; D ambiguous. Trimming stripped 5 bases from V and 8 bases from J, with 10 bases between. Per germline, CDR1 SGHVS and CDR2 FNYEAQ. The CDR3 length is 12 residues. As DNA, the CDR3 is TGTGCCAGCAGCCCAAGGGCAGATGAGCAGTTCTTC. Protein product: CASSPRADEQFF.

The rearrangement uses TRBV4-1 and TRBJ2-1; D remains ambiguous. This CDR3 region has 13 residues. Germline V gives CDR1 MGHRA, CDR2 YSYEKL. V lost 0 bases, J lost 8 bases, and 8 bases lay in between. CDR3 in DNA: TGCGCCAGCAGCCAAGATCTTGGGGATGAGCAGTTCTTC. Protein sequence: CASSQDLGDEQFF.

V and J are TRBV4-2 and TRBJ1-2; D might be TRBD1 (6 bases). V shed 1 base and J shed 5 bases, with 14 bases lying between them. This CDR3 spans 15 amino acids. Looked up from germline, CDR1 is LGHNA and CDR2 is YNFKEQ. The CDR3 region is CASSQVPGADYGYTF. CDR3 coding DNA: TGTGCCAGCAGCCAAGTTCCAGGGGCGGATTATGGCTACACCTTC.

This chain's CDR3 is CASSSTAPTSTDTQYF. In nucleotides, the CDR3 is TGTGCCAGCAGCTCGACAGCACCTACGAGCACAGATACGCAGTATTTT. This chain joins TRBV7-6 and TRBJ2-3; D may be TRBD1 (5 bases). This CDR3 contains 16 residues. Germline loops: CDR1 SGHVS, CDR2 FNYEAQ. The germline V and J ends were trimmed by 4 bases and 0 bases, with 14 bases remaining between them.

The V gene is TRBV11-2, the J gene TRBJ1-2; D call uncertain. Trimming left V 1 base short and J 2 bases short, with 11 bases between. The germline gives CDR1 SGHAT, CDR2 FQNNGV. There are 15 residues in the CDR3. In DNA form, the CDR3 reads TGTGCCAGCAGCTTAGTAGGGCGAGGGAACTATGGCTACACCTTC. Translated, it gives CASSLVGRGNYGYTF. Looking up the rest from reference TRBV11-2 and TRBJ1-2 gives the full variable domain: EAGVAQSPRYKIIEKRQSVAFWCNPISGHATLYWYQQILGQGPKLLIQFQNNGVVDDSQLPKDRFSAERLKGVDSTLKIQPAKLEDSAVYLCASSLVGRGNYGYTFGSGTRLTVV.

This clonotype has at least ten counts. The CDR3 nucleotides are TGTGCCAGCAGCTTAGGGACAGGGGGGGATCAGCCCCAGCATTTT. It is translated as CASSLGTGGDQPQHF. V and J are TRBV7-6 and TRBJ1-5; TRBD1 agrees at 10 bases. The V and J ends lost 1 base and 5 bases, in that order; junction bases with no gene match: 2. Germline lookup yields CDR1 SGHVS and CDR2 FNYEAQ. This CDR3 spans 15 amino acids.

The chain couples TRBV7-9 to TRBJ1-4; D is ambiguous. CDR1 and CDR2 (germline): SEHNR, FQNEAQ (reference sequence). With 3 bases removed from V and 8 bases from J, the gap between germline ends came to 13 bases. The CDR3 is 14 residues long. CDR3 protein: CASSFGRWSEKLFF. Written as DNA, the CDR3 is TGTGCCAGCAGCTTCGGGAGGTGGTCGGAAAAACTGTTTTTT.

This chain joins TRBV12-3 or TRBV12-4 and TRBJ1-1; the D gene is possibly TRBD1 (5 bases). CDR3 length: 15 residues. Trimming stripped 7 bases from V and 4 bases from J, with 19 bases between. CDR3 sequence reads: CASIGVEGKGTEAFF. CDR3 nucleotide sequence: TGTGCCAGCATAGGGGTGGAGGGGAAGGGCACTGAAGCTTTCTTT.

This clonotype was seen more than once but under ten times. The rearrangement uses TRBV6-1 and TRBJ2-5; 8 bases are a match to TRBD1. Trimming cost V 6 bases and J 4 bases; bases outside gene matches: 13. This CDR3 has 16 residues. Germline V gene lookup returns CDR1 MNHNS and CDR2 SASEGT. This chain's CDR3 is CASRLTGQGGRETQYF. The CDR3, as DNA: TGTGCCAGCAGACTTACAGGACAGGGAGGACGAGAGACCCAGTACTTC.

The chain links TRBV29-1 to TRBJ1-2; the D gene is possibly TRBD1 (6 bases). Germline V lookup: CDR1 SQVTM, CDR2 ANQGSEA. Trimming took off 8 bases at V and 6 bases at J, with 16 bases between the two ends. The CDR3 contains 12 residues. The CDR3 sequence is CSSEGGYHGYTF. The CDR3 DNA sequence: TGCAGCTCTGAGGGGGGATATCATGGCTACACCTTC.

The chain is built from TRBV25-1 and TRBJ1-2; possible D gene TRBD1, 5 bases. The CDR3 consists of 13 residues. V gave up 2 bases and J gave up 4 bases, with 8 bases separating them. CDR1 and CDR2 from the germline V gene are MGHDK and SYGVNS. The CDR3 nucleotides read TGTGCCAGCAGTGAAGGGGACTTCTATGGCTACACCTTC. Amino acid sequence: CASSEGDFYGYTF.

This chain uses TRBV6-5 with TRBJ2-3, with unresolved D. Trimming pared 0 bases from V and 7 bases from J, leaving 14 bases between. Germline CDR1 and CDR2: MNHEY and SVGAGI. The CDR3 has 15 residues. CDR3 bases: TGTGCCAGCAGTTACTCCCCAGAAGGGCCAAATACGCAGTATTTT. This translates into CASSYSPEGPNTQYF.

Turning to this clonotype: A much larger clone differs by one base, so this may be a read error. The rearrangement uses TRBV7-9 and TRBJ2-1; D possibly corresponds to TRBD2 (5 bases). V lost 5 bases to trimming and J lost 6 bases, with 11 bases between them. Germline V gene lookup returns CDR1 SEHNR and CDR2 FQNEAQ (reference sequence). The CDR3 runs 13 residues. The CDR3 loop is CASSEDSFNEQFF. The CDR3 DNA reads as TGTGCCAGCAGCGAGGACTCTTTCAATGAGCAGTTCTTC.

This clonotype was recorded many times. The chain joins TRBV12-3 or TRBV12-4 to TRBJ2-1, with TRBD1 as a possible D gene (6 bases). The CDR3 spans 15 residues. With 6 bases removed from V and 5 bases from J, the gap between germline ends came to 17 bases. The CDR3 DNA reads as TGTGCCAGCAGGCGACAGGCATCAGACGACAATGAGCAGTTCTTC. Translation: CASRRQASDDNEQFF.

The genes are TRBV29-1 and TRBJ1-2; D may be TRBD1 (6 bases). CDR3 size: 13 residues. The germline V gene encodes CDR1 SQVTM and CDR2 ANQGSEA. The V and J ends lost 5 bases and 3 bases respectively, with 13 bases between them. The CDR3 sequence: CSVFPPGDYGYTF. DNA for the CDR3: TGCAGCGTTTTCCCTCCAGGGGACTATGGCTACACCTTC. The full variable domain, in which reference TRBV29-1 and TRBJ1-2 provide the parts outside the CDR3, is SAVISQKPSRDICQRGTSLTIQCQVDSQVTMMFWYRQQPGQSLTLIATANQGSEATYESGFVIDKFPISRPNLTFSTLTVSNMSPEDSSIYLCSVFPPGDYGYTFGSGTRLTVV.

The chain carries TRBV11-2 and TRBJ1-1; D is unresolved. This CDR3 contains 18 residues. The V end was cut by 2 bases, the J end by 4 bases, with 23 bases between. The germline V gene encodes CDR1 SGHAT and CDR2 FQNNGV. The CDR3 reads CASSLFQRPGGLATEAFF. DNA of the CDR3: TGTGCCAGCAGCTTATTTCAAAGGCCCGGCGGGCTGGCCACTGAAGCTTTCTTT.

This clonotype was seen more than once but under ten times. V is TRBV6-1 and J is TRBJ1-1; D ambiguous. Trimming took off 5 bases at V and 3 bases at J, with 13 bases between the two ends. CDR1 and CDR2 (germline): MNHNS, SASEGT. This CDR3 has 14 amino acids. CDR3 nucleotide sequence: TGTGCCAGCAGTTTATACGAGCTTGACACTGAAGCTTTCTTT. Amino acid sequence: CASSLYELDTEAFF.

This clonotype was recorded many times. J is TRBJ2-1 and V is TRBV7-8, with TRBD2 matching over 10 bases. The CDR3 covers 16 residues. Trimming removed 0 bases from V and 9 bases from J; junction bases left unmatched: 8. Germline assignment: CDR1 SGHVS and CDR2 FQNEAQ. CDR3 protein: CASSLARSGGAIEQFF. In DNA form, the CDR3 reads TGTGCCAGCAGCTTAGCGCGCAGCGGGGGGGCCATTGAGCAGTTCTTC. Together with reference TRBV7-8 and TRBJ2-1, the CDR3 gives the full variable domain: GAGVSQSPRYKVAKRGQDVALRCDPISGHVSLFWYQQALGQGPEFLTYFQNEAQLDKSGLPSDRFFAERPEGSVSTLKIQRTQQEDSAVYLCASSLARSGGAIEQFFGPGTRLTVL.

V is TRBV6-5 and J is TRBJ2-7; 10 bases map to TRBD1. There are 17 residues in the CDR3. V gave up 2 bases and J gave up 10 bases; unmatched junction bases: 17. Germline CDR1 is MNHEY and CDR2 is SVGAGI. The CDR3 region has the DNA TGTGCCAGCAGTTACGCTCTTTATCCGGGACAGGGGTCCGATCAGTACTTC. It translates to CASSYALYPGQGSDQYF.

This clonotype came up many times. J is TRBJ1-5 and V is TRBV7-8, with 7 bases aligning to TRBD1. Germline lookup yields CDR1 SGHVS and CDR2 FQNEAQ. The CDR3 consists of 14 residues. V lost 2 bases to trimming and J lost 6 bases; unmatched junction nucleotides: 4. CDR3 DNA: TGTGCCAGCAGCTTATTCAGGGGGTCTCAGCCCCAGCATTTT. It specifies CASSLFRGSQPQHF.

The gene calls are TRBV5-4 and TRBJ2-1, with D perhaps being TRBD1 or TRBD2 (5 bases each). Germline V CDR1 and CDR2: SGHNT, YYREEE (reference sequence). V lost 0 bases and J 9 bases, leaving 10 bases between the germline ends. The CDR3 sequence is 13 residues long. In DNA, the CDR3 is TGTGCCAGCAGCTTGGACCGGGGACCTGAGCAGTTCTTC. Encoded protein: CASSLDRGPEQFF.

The chain combines TRBV6-5 with TRBJ1-2; D may be TRBD1 (6 bases). This CDR3 spans 13 amino acids. Trimming stripped 4 bases from V and 6 bases from J, with 12 bases between. CDR1 and CDR2 from the germline V gene are MNHEY and SVGAGI. In nucleotides, the CDR3 is TGTGCCAGCAGTTCTACAGGGAGGGATGGCTACACCTTC. The encoded protein is CASSSTGRDGYTF.

The table lists this clonotype with many counts. The chain recombines TRBV6-1 with TRBJ1-5; no clear D. Trimming stripped 3 bases from V and 3 bases from J, with 12 bases between. This CDR3 has 15 amino acids. CDR1 and CDR2 (germline): MNHNS, SASEGT. CDR3 sequence: CASSEIGQLNQPQHF. In nucleotides, the CDR3 is TGTGCCAGCAGTGAGATTGGTCAGCTCAATCAGCCCCAGCATTTT.